This T cell receptor (beta chain) was captured by sequencing in a study of PD-1 blockade in classical Hodgkin lymphoma. The study, taken as a whole, reports: Complete responders' diversity at baseline resembled that of newly diagnosed patients. Baseline TCR diversity was reportedly lower in newly diagnosed patients than healthy donors.

The data were produced by immunoSEQ multiplex PCR, yet TCRdb's version contains in-frame clones alone and is incomplete. The repertoire holds 25,000 to 35,000 clones, roughly four fifths seen once, with approximately 0.8% in the top ten. In regard to this clone: Its specificity is not known.

Deletions cut 1 base from V and 7 bases from J, with 12 bases between. Germline V CDR1 and CDR2: SGHNT, YENEEA. There are 14 residues in the CDR3. Stated time point: cycle 4 day 1 (C4D1), after around six weeks of nivolumab. Every patient was affected by relapse after autologous stem cell transplantation, while exposure to brentuximab vedotin was not uniform. Magnetic negative selection purified CD4+ T cells from thawed PBMCs. The origin of this receptor is a human donor with classical Hodgkin lymphoma. This sequence joins TRBV11-3 and TRBJ2-3, with a possible D match to TRBD2 (7 bases). Sequenced material: CD4+ T cells from blood, taken before the fourth cycle of nivolumab. CDR3 in amino acids: CASSLGGGGHTQYF. The CDR3 nucleotides read TGTGCCAGCAGCTTAGGGGGCGGGGGCCATACGCAGTATTTT.